These 29 T cell receptor beta chains originate from one sample sequenced in a study of blood T cell repertoires in COVID-19. TCRdb's copy holds only in-frame clones and misses some; the assay was immunoSEQ multiplex PCR. The repertoire has tens of thousands of clones, over 75% of them found once; the top ten carry more than 15%. The sample was peripheral blood. The receptors originated from an older woman with acute or convalescent COVID-19.

This chain connects TRBV5-1 to TRBJ1-2; tentatively, D is TRBD1 (5 bases). The V end was cut by 1 base, the J end by 4 bases, with 14 bases between. The CDR3 totals 15 residues. CDR1 is SGHRS, CDR2 YFSETQ, per germline. DNA for the CDR3: TGCGCCAGCAGCTTGAGGGGCGTGGTGGGCTATGGCTACACCTTC. Residues: CASSLRGVVGYGYTF.

V gene TRBV30 combines with J gene TRBJ2-7, with a weak D call TRBD2 (6 bases). The V end was cut by 8 bases, the J end by 2 bases, with 13 bases between. CDR3 size: 12 residues. Looked up from germline, CDR1 is GTSNPN and CDR2 is SVGIG (reference sequence). The CDR3: CARGTGTYEQYF. CDR3 coding DNA: TGTGCCCGCGGGACTGGGACCTACGAGCAGTACTTC. Full variable domain (missing parts from reference TRBV30 and TRBJ2-7): SQTIHQWPATLVQPVGSPLSLECTVEGTSNPNLYWYRQAAGRGLQLLFYSVGIGQISSEVPQNLSASRPQDRQFILSSKKLLLSDSGFYLCARGTGTYEQYFGPGTRLTVT.

The table lists this clone with a few counts. The chain joins TRBV2 to TRBJ2-3; 7 bases line up with TRBD1. CDR1 and CDR2 (germline): SNHLY, FYNNEI. J was trimmed by 1 base and V by 5 bases; bases with no gene match: 3. This CDR3 region has 14 residues. CDR3 protein: CASSLTGGTDTQYF. CDR3 nucleotides: TGTGCCAGCAGTCTCACAGGGGGCACAGATACGCAGTATTTT. Full variable domain (missing parts from reference TRBV2 and TRBJ2-3): EPEVTQTPSHQVTQMGQEVILRCVPISNHLYFYWYRQILGQKVEFLVSFYNNEISEKSEIFDDQFSVERPDGSNFTLKIRSTKLEDSAMYFCASSLTGGTDTQYFGPGTRLTVL.

The genes are TRBV25-1 and TRBJ1-2, with TRBD1 as a possible D gene (5 bases). This CDR3 has 13 residues. The germline V and J ends were trimmed by 2 bases and 3 bases, with 7 bases remaining between them. Germline V CDR1 and CDR2: MGHDK, SYGVNS. Here the CDR3 DNA reads TGTGCCAGCAGTGAACAGGGCGACTATGGCTACACCTTC. As protein: CASSEQGDYGYTF.

This clone occurred once. The chain joins TRBV30 to TRBJ1-2; no firm D call. CDR1 and CDR2 from the germline V gene are GTSNPN and SVGIG (reference sequence). Trimming cost V 2 bases and J 4 bases, with 8 bases left between them. This CDR3 comprises 12 residues. CDR3 residues: CAWSILLYGYTF. DNA of the CDR3: TGTGCCTGGAGTATTCTTCTCTATGGCTACACCTTC.

This chain uses TRBV5-4 with TRBJ2-3; D possibly corresponds to TRBD2 (5 bases). This CDR3 comprises 15 residues. Trimming cost V 1 base and J 4 bases, with 13 bases left between them. Germline CDR1 SGHNT, CDR2 YYREEE (reference sequence). CDR3 sequence: CASSLSHGAADTQYF. The CDR3 DNA follows: TGTGCCAGCAGCTTGTCTCACGGAGCGGCAGATACGCAGTATTTT.

The chain couples TRBV6-5 to TRBJ2-3; 7 bases are shared with TRBD1. The CDR3 is 14 residues long. Germline V lookup: CDR1 MNHEY, CDR2 SVGAGI. After removal of 11 bases from V and 3 bases from J, the junction contained 11 bases not matched to a gene. CDR3 region: CAAGARGSTDTQYF. CDR3 DNA: TGTGCCGCAGGGGCCAGGGGGTCGACAGATACGCAGTATTTT.

The J gene is TRBJ2-3, the V gene TRBV12-3 or TRBV12-4; D call uncertain. V was cut by 6 bases and J by 5 bases, with 9 bases left in between. The CDR3 is 12 amino acids. The CDR3 coding sequence is TGTGCCAGCAGCCCAGTCCAAGATACGCAGTATTTT. This codes for CASSPVQDTQYF.

This chain uses TRBV25-1 with TRBJ2-1; tentative D call: TRBD1 (6 bases). This CDR3 has 16 residues. Germline V CDR1 and CDR2: MGHDK, SYGVNS. Deletions cut 5 bases from V and 4 bases from J, with 18 bases between. DNA of the CDR3: TGTGCCAGCAGTTCCCCCCGGGACATGAGGTACAATGAGCAGTTCTTC. Translated: CASSSPRDMRYNEQFF.

V and J are TRBV27 and TRBJ2-3, with 7 positions matching TRBD1. V dropped 4 bases and J dropped 1; count of bases not matched to a gene: 5. Germline CDR1 is MNHEY and CDR2 is SMNVEV (reference sequence). The length of the CDR3 is 15 residues. The CDR3 is CASSYQTGGTDTQYF. The CDR3, as DNA: TGTGCCAGCAGTTACCAAACAGGGGGCACAGATACGCAGTATTTT.

V gene TRBV7-3 combines with J gene TRBJ2-1; D may be TRBD1 (5 bases). CDR3 length: 16 residues. The V and J ends lost 2 bases and 7 bases respectively, with 18 bases between them. Germline V gene data show CDR1 as SGHTA and CDR2 as FQGTGA. The CDR3 sequence: CASSLQGTLRLNEQFF. DNA for the CDR3: TGTGCCAGCAGCTTACAGGGTACCTTGAGACTGAATGAGCAGTTCTTC.

The chain carries TRBV7-9 and TRBJ1-6; 10 bases are shared with TRBD1. The CDR3 is made up of 15 amino acids. The J segment lost 14 bases and the V segment lost 3 bases, leaving 10 bases of the junction unmatched. Per the germline V gene, CDR1 is SEHNR and CDR2 is FQNEAQ (reference sequence). DNA for the CDR3: TGTGCCAGCAGCTTCCGCGGGACAGGGGTAGAGGCCCTCCACTTT. This gives the protein CASSFRGTGVEALHF.

CDR3 coding DNA: TGCGCCAGCACTTGGGGGCACGGCTATGGCTACACCTTC. Residues: CASTWGHGYGYTF. The chain employs TRBV5-1 and TRBJ1-2; TRBD1 might be the D (6 bases). V dropped 6 bases and J dropped 4 bases, with 13 bases sitting between them. CDR1 is SGHRS and CDR2 is YFSETQ in the germline V gene. The CDR3 is 13 amino acids. Full variable domain (rest looked up from reference TRBV5-1 and TRBJ1-2): KAGVTQTPRYLIKTRGQQVTLSCSPISGHRSVSWYQQTPGQGLQFLFEYFSETQRNKGNFPGRFSGRQFSNSRSEMNVSTLELGDSALYLCASTWGHGYGYTFGSGTRLTVV.

This clone was counted between two and nine times. The chain combines TRBV9 with TRBJ2-1, with a weak D call TRBD2 (5 bases). The CDR3 consists of 14 residues. The germline gives CDR1 SGDLS, CDR2 YYNGEE. V dropped 0 bases and J dropped 7 bases, with 11 bases sitting between them. The CDR3 loop is CASSVDLGNNEQFF. Here the CDR3 DNA reads TGTGCCAGCAGCGTAGATCTCGGGAATAATGAGCAGTTCTTC. The whole variable domain, remainder taken from reference TRBV9 and TRBJ2-1, is DSGVTQTPKHLITATGQRVTLRCSPRSGDLSVYWYQQSLDQGLQFLIQYYNGEERAKGNILERFSAQQFPDLHSELNLSSLELGDSALYFCASSVDLGNNEQFFGPGTRLTVL.

This chain uses TRBV28 with TRBJ2-7; no clear D. The germline V gene has CDR1 MDHEN and CDR2 SYDVKM. This CDR3 is built from 12 residues. V was clipped by 9 bases and J by 4 bases, with 13 bases between them. The CDR3 protein is CASKSSVYEQYF. The DNA of the CDR3 is TGTGCCAGTAAATCGTCGGTTTACGAGCAGTACTTC.

This rearrangement joins TRBV5-1 to TRBJ2-1; possibly TRBD2 for D (5 bases). Germline V gene data show CDR1 as SGHRS and CDR2 as YFSETQ. The CDR3 has 15 residues. Trimming removed 4 bases from V and 5 bases from J, with 16 bases in between. This CDR3 reads CASSAWSGNDNEQFF. DNA of the CDR3: TGCGCCAGCAGCGCGTGGTCGGGGAATGACAATGAGCAGTTCTTC.

The chain carries TRBV14 and TRBJ2-3, with 9 bases lining up with TRBD2. V lost 7 bases to trimming and J lost 6 bases; unmatched junction nucleotides: 11. The CDR3 is 15 residues long. Germline-derived CDR1 and CDR2 are SGHDN and FVKESK. The CDR3 spells CASNPSGVRHDTQYF. CDR3 sequence (DNA): TGTGCCAGCAATCCTAGCGGGGTCCGCCACGATACGCAGTATTTT.

The V and J genes are TRBV2 and TRBJ1-2, with TRBD1 identical over 11 bases. Losses at the gene ends were 6 bases for V and 4 bases for J; bases not matched to a gene: 4. Germline V gene data show CDR1 as SNHLY and CDR2 as FYNNEI. CDR3 length equals 14 residues. DNA for the CDR3: TGTGCCAGCAGCATCGGACAGGGGGCCTATGGCTACACCTTC. This gives the protein CASSIGQGAYGYTF.

V is TRBV18 and J is TRBJ1-1, with a tentative D call TRBD1 (6 bases). The CDR3 runs to 13 residues. Per germline, CDR1 KGHSH and CDR2 LQKENI. The ends were cut back, 7 bases at V and 1 base at J, with 10 bases in the middle. Here the CDR3 DNA reads TGTGCCAGCTATGGACAGCCGAACACTGAAGCTTTCTTT. This codes for CASYGQPNTEAFF.

The chain has TRBV6-5 and TRBJ1-5; D gene unclear. CDR1 is MNHEY and CDR2 is SVGAGI in the germline V gene. The CDR3 loop spans 15 amino acids. V lost 0 bases to trimming and J lost 4 bases, with 10 bases between them. CDR3 protein: CASSYSGQPNQPQHF. The DNA for the CDR3 is TGTGCCAGCAGTTACTCGGGCCAGCCAAATCAGCCCCAGCATTTT.

The rearrangement uses TRBV24-1 and TRBJ2-7, with D possibly being TRBD1 (5 bases). Germline V gene sequence: CDR1 KGHDR, CDR2 SFDVKD. Trimming left V 6 bases short and J 3 bases short, with 8 bases between. This CDR3 has 12 amino acids. This CDR3 is CATSPQGYEQYF. The CDR3 region has the DNA TGTGCCACCAGTCCCCAGGGCTACGAGCAGTACTTC.

V and J are TRBV11-1 and TRBJ1-2; tentatively, D is TRBD1 (6 bases). Trimming took off 3 bases at V and 8 bases at J, with 10 bases between the two ends. Germline assignment: CDR1 SGHAT and CDR2 FQDESV (reference sequence). This CDR3 region has 12 residues. The CDR3: CASSLGGRGYTF. Written as DNA, the CDR3 is TGTGCCAGCAGCTTGGGGGGGCGAGGCTACACCTTC.

CDR3 in DNA: TGTGCCAGCAGCTTGGACGGCAAAGGGAGTGAGCATTTT. Translated, it gives CASSLDGKGSEHF. The chain carries TRBV5-4 and TRBJ1-5, with unresolved D. The CDR3 extends over 13 amino acids. V lost 0 bases and J lost 14, with 15 bases in between. From germline, CDR1 is SGHNT and CDR2 YYREEE (reference sequence).

The CDR3 protein is CASSNYRNTEAFF. DNA of the CDR3: TGCGCCAGCAGTAACTATCGGAACACTGAAGCTTTCTTT. V and J are TRBV10-1 and TRBJ1-1; D remains unclear. The CDR3 extends over 13 amino acids. CDR1 is WNHNN, CDR2 SYGVQD, per germline (reference sequence). Trimming took off 5 bases at V and 1 base at J, with 8 bases between the two ends.

The chain links TRBV19 to TRBJ1-4; weak D call: TRBD1 (6 bases). The germline CDR1 and CDR2 sequences are LNHDA and SQIVND (reference sequence). The ends were cut back, 8 bases at V and 8 bases at J, with 15 bases in the middle. This CDR3 has 13 amino acids. CDR3 sequence reads: CASRQAKREKLFF. In nucleotides, the CDR3 is TGTGCCAGTCGACAGGCCAAAAGGGAAAAACTGTTTTTT.

The genes are TRBV9 and TRBJ1-1; tentatively, D is TRBD1 (6 bases). Germline assignment: CDR1 SGDLS and CDR2 YYNGEE. This CDR3 is 16 amino acids long. Trimming removed 4 bases from V and 3 bases from J, with 19 bases in between. This CDR3 reads CASSPGRGGSDTEAFF. Written as DNA, the CDR3 is TGTGCCAGCAGCCCCGGTAGGGGGGGCTCGGACACTGAAGCTTTCTTT.

The V and J genes are TRBV15 and TRBJ2-1; possible D gene TRBD2, 7 bases. Deletions cut 1 base from V and 4 bases from J, with 14 bases between. Germline values: CDR1 LNHNV, CDR2 YYDKDF (reference sequence). The CDR3 runs 16 residues. The CDR3 nucleotides are TGTGCCACCAGCAGAGTCGGCGGGGGCCTATACAATGAGCAGTTCTTC. Translation gives CATSRVGGGLYNEQFF.

This chain joins TRBV7-8 and TRBJ1-5; 8 bases are a match to TRBD1. The CDR3 length is 16 residues. Germline-derived CDR1 and CDR2 are SGHVS and FQNEAQ. Trimming cost V 4 bases and J 5 bases; bases outside gene matches: 10. The CDR3 sequence is CASSSSGTGGYQPQHF. In nucleotides, the CDR3 is TGTGCCAGCAGCTCATCCGGGACAGGAGGGTATCAGCCCCAGCATTTT.

The J gene is TRBJ1-2, the V gene TRBV6-5, with 11 bases that match TRBD1. Unmatched junction bases numbered 7, after V lost 6 bases and J lost 10 bases. Germline CDR1 MNHEY, CDR2 SVGAGI. CDR3 size: 13 residues. The CDR3 here is CASSLGQGAIYTF. The CDR3, as DNA: TGTGCCAGCAGCCTAGGACAGGGGGCGATCTACACCTTC.